The rows below give T cell receptor beta chains drawn from one sample of a study of read filtering for tumor transcriptome and immune sequencing. Each CDR3 protein gets one entry after TCRdb re-called the reads with MiXCR. Among about 15,000 distinct CDR3 sequences listed, roughly 22% were seen once. What was sequenced was a population of CD138-negative cells sorted from bone marrow. These receptors all come from a donor at least 40 years old with multiple myeloma. CDR3s leave out the opening cysteine and the closing phenylalanine or tryptophan.

>TRBV13|13
ASSSGQGARTEAF
>TRBV2|11
ASMGQGADGYT
>TRBV10-3|12
AISDHLAGSEQY
>TRBV7-2|13
ASSYDSRLKEKLF
>TRBV29-1|8
SAGDVQAF
>TRBV11-2|13
ASSTTGGFQETQY
>TRBV6-5|11
ASRHHNNQPQH
>TRBV5-1|16
ASSLRPQAGGSYNEQF
>TRBV11-2|13
ASSLDRQEYNEQF
>TRBV29-1|11
SVEYSQQETQY
>TRBV7-2|14
ASSFVPWQGGETQY
>TRBV24-1|17
ATSERLRTSGRAYNEQF
>TRBV18|13
ASSPNWDGYTEAF
>TRBV11-2|18
ASSLSYLGGDRGDTGELF
>TRBV19|13
ASFIGGVEGTEAF
>TRBV12-3/TRBV12-4|13
ASSLRQGRGGTQY
>TRBV20-1|13
SARLTTAGADTQY
>TRBV20-1|11
SASDDRDETQY
>TRBV7-6|11
ASSLAVYNEQF
>TRBV19|16
ASSSRLAGGSGANVLT
>TRBV4-1|12
ASSRGPQTSEQF
>TRBV11-2|15
ASSLPGTSGTSYEQY
>TRBV24-1|17
ATSDVAGLAGLGTDTQY
>TRBV20-1|10
SASSGSTEAF
>TRBV3-1|12
ASSPRTGSTEAF
>TRBV6-5|12
ASSARGGRETQY
>TRBV6-5|16
ASRETSGRMSGTDTQY
>TRBV6-5|10
ASTDGGAEQY
>TRBV29-1|16
SVATYGSDNLRSDTQY
>TRBV5-5|11
ASSFRQSYEQY
>TRBV27|15
ASSLRSSGVLTGELF
>TRBV5-4|14
ASSSRDRPNTGELF
>TRBV9|14
ASRDGRPSSYNEQF
>TRBV7-9|13
ASSKTGGFGNEQF
>TRBV4-1|13
ASSQDTGRGYEQY
>TRBV5-1|11
ASSITGTYEQY
>TRBV6-5|15
ASSTGTGGAGNQPQH